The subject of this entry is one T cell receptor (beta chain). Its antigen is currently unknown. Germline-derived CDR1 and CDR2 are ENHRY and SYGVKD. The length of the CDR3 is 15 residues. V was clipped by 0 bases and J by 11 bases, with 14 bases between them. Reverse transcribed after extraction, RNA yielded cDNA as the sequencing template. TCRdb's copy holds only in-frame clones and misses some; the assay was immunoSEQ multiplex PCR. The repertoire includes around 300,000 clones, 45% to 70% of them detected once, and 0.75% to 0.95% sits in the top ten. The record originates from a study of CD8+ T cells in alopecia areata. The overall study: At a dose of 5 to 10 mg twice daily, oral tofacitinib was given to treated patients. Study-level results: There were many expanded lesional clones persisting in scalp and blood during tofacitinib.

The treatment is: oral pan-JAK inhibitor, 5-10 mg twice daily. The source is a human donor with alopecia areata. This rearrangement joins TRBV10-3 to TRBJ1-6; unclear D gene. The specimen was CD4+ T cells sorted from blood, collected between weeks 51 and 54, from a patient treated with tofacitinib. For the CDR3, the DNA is TGTGCCATCAGTGAGTCCTGGTCAGACGGGGCACCCCTCCACTTT. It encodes CAISESWSDGAPLHF.